This is a list of T cell receptor beta chains from one sample in a study of OX40 agonist ivuxolimab in advanced cancers. Measured with immunoSEQ multiplex PCR; TCRdb has only the in-frame clones, and not every one. In the table there are roughly 30,000 clones, roughly 90% of which are singletons. Material: CD4+ or CD8+ T cells sorted from blood, obtained in a trial of the OX40 agonist ivuxolimab. These receptors came from an adult with an advanced solid tumor such as melanoma, head and neck, liver or kidney cancer. Each CDR3 is given without its conserved first and last residue. Fields, in order: D gene, V gene, J gene, CDR3 protein. The D gene is left open where the match is weak.

d_call: NA; v_call: TRBV5-6; j_call: TRBJ1-5; cdr3_aa: ASSLGGLHQPQH
d_call: NA; v_call: TRBV30; j_call: TRBJ1-1; cdr3_aa: ACSGIGTEAF
d_call: NA; v_call: TRBV18; j_call: TRBJ2-3; cdr3_aa: ASSRLADTQY
d_call: NA; v_call: TRBV27; j_call: TRBJ2-1; cdr3_aa: ASSLSEGYNEQF
d_call: TRBD1; v_call: TRBV27; j_call: TRBJ1-1; cdr3_aa: ASSLGQSTEAF
d_call: TRBD1; v_call: TRBV28; j_call: TRBJ2-2; cdr3_aa: ASSTDRGPNTGELF
d_call: NA; v_call: TRBV7-8; j_call: TRBJ1-1; cdr3_aa: ASSSQAF
d_call: NA; v_call: TRBV18; j_call: TRBJ1-5; cdr3_aa: ASSTTPRGGVIRGQPQH
d_call: TRBD1; v_call: TRBV10-2; j_call: TRBJ1-4; cdr3_aa: ASTPGQGLEKLF
d_call: NA; v_call: TRBV27; j_call: TRBJ2-2; cdr3_aa: ASSLNGGSGRTGELF
d_call: NA; v_call: TRBV28; j_call: TRBJ2-1; cdr3_aa: ASTNLRGSFDEQF
d_call: NA; v_call: TRBV25-1; j_call: TRBJ2-1; cdr3_aa: ASSEGGLGRHEQF
d_call: NA; v_call: TRBV7-9; j_call: TRBJ1-1; cdr3_aa: ASSPPPTDMNTEAF
d_call: NA; v_call: TRBV5-1; j_call: TRBJ2-3; cdr3_aa: ASSFGDTQY
d_call: NA; v_call: TRBV29-1; j_call: TRBJ2-7; cdr3_aa: SVEDATERYEQY
d_call: TRBD1; v_call: TRBV9; j_call: TRBJ2-1; cdr3_aa: ASSVPTGGVNNEQF